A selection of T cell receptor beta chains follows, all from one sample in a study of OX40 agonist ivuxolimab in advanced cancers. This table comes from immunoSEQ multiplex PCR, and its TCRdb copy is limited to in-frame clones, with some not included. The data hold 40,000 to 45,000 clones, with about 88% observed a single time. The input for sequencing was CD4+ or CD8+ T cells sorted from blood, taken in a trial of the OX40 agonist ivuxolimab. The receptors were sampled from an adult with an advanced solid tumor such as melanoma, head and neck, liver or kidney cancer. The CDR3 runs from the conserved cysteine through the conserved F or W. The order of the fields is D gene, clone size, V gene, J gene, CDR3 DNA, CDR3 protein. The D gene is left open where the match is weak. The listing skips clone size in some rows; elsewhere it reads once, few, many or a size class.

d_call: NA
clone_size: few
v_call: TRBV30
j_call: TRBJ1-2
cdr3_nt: TGTGCCTCGGGGAAGGGCAGCGTTAACTATGGCTACACCTTC
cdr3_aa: CASGKGSVNYGYTF

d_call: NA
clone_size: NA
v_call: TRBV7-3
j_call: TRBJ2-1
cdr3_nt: TGTGCCAGCAGCAGTGGATCCTACAATGAGCAGTTCTTC
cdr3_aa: CASSSGSYNEQFF

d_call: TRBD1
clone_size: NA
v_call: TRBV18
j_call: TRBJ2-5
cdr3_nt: TGTGCCAGCTCGCAAGGGGGCCGGGAGACCCAGTACTTC
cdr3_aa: CASSQGGRETQYF

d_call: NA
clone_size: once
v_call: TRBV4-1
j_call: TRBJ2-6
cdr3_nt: TGCGCCAGCAGCGGGGACGGATACCTCTCTGGGGCCAACGTCCTGACTTTC
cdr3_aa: CASSGDGYLSGANVLTF

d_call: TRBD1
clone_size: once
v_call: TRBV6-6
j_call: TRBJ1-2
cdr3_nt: TGTGCCAGCAGTCCCCGAACAGGGGTGTTCTATGGCTACACCTTC
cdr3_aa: CASSPRTGVFYGYTF

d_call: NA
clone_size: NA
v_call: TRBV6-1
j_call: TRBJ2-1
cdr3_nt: TGTGCCAGCTCCGAAGGACAATCTACTGAGCAGTTCTTC
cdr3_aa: CASSEGQSTEQFF

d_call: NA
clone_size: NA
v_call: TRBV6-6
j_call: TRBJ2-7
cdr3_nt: TGTGCCAGCAAGCACCGAGGGGAGCAGTACTTC
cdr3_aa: CASKHRGEQYF

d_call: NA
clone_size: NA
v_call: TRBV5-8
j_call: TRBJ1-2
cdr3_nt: TGTGCCAGCAGCCCAAGGGCAGGATGGGACTATGGCTACACCTTC
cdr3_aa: CASSPRAGWDYGYTF

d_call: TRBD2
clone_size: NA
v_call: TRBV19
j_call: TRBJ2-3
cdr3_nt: TGTGCCAGTAGTTCCGGACTAGCGGGATTCACAGATACGCAGTATTTT
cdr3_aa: CASSSGLAGFTDTQYF

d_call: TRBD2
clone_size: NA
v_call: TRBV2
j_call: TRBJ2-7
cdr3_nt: TGTGCCAGCAGCCTAGATAAAACCGGGACTAGCGGGAGGCCATTGTCCTACGAGCAGTACTTC
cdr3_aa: CASSLDKTGTSGRPLSYEQYF

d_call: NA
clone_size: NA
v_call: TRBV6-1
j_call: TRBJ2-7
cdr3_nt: TGTGCCAGCAGTGAACGGGCTAGTTGGTACTTC
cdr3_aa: CASSERASWYF

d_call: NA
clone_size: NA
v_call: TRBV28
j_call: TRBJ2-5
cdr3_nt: TGTGCCAGCAGCGACTGGGCCAAAGAGACCCAGTACTTC
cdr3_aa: CASSDWAKETQYF

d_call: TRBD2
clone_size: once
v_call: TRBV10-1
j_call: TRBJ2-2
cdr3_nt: TGCGCCAGCAGTGAACTAGCGGGAGCCGGGGAGCTGTTTTTT
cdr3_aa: CASSELAGAGELFF

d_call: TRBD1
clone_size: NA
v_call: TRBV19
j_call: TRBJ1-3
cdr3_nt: TGTGCCAGCTTGGAGGGGGCGTCTGGAAACACCATATATTTT
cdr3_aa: CASLEGASGNTIYF

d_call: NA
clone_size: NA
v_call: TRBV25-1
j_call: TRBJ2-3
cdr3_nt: TGTGCCAGCAGTGAATTAGGAGGGGGCAGAGGGGATACGCAGTATTTT
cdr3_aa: CASSELGGGRGDTQYF

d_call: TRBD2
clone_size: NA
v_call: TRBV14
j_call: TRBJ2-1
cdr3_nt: TGTGCCAGCAGCCAAGGGGGGGGACTAGCGGAACTTGAGCAGTTCTTC
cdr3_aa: CASSQGGGLAELEQFF

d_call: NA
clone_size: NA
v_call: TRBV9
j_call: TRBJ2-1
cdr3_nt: TGTGCCAGCAGCCCGCGAGAGGGTTATGGGCAGTTCTTC
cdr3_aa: CASSPREGYGQFF

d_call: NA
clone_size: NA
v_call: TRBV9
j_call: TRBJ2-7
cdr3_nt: TGTGCCAGCAGCGTAGGCTCGGGACTGGGCTCCTACGAGCAGTACTTC
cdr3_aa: CASSVGSGLGSYEQYF

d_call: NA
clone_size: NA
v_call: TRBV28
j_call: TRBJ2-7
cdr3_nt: TGTGCCAGCACCGGGCCAGGGGGGACCTACGAGCAGTACTTC
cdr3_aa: CASTGPGGTYEQYF

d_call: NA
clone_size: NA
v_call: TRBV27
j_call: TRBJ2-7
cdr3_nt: TGTGCCAGCAGTTCCCCGATGATGTCCTACGAGCAGTACTTC
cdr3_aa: CASSSPMMSYEQYF

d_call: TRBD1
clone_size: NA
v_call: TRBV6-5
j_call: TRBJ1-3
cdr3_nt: TGTGCCAGCGGGAGGACAGGGTTTGGAAACACCATATATTTT
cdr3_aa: CASGRTGFGNTIYF

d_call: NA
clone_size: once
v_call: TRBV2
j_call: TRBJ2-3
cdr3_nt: TGTGCCAGCACCCGGGAGTTAAACACAGATACGCAGTATTTT
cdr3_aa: CASTRELNTDTQYF

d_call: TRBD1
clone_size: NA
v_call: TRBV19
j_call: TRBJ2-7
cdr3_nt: TGTGCCAGTAGTCGGACAGGGGGCTACGAGCAGTACTTC
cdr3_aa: CASSRTGGYEQYF

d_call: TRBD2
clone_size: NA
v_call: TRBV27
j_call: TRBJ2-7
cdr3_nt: TGTGCCAGCAGTCGGGGGATGGTTAGCGGGAGAGCCTCTAACTATTACTTC
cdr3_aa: CASSRGMVSGRASNYYF

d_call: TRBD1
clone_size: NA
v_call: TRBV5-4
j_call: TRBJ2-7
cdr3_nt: TGTGCCAGCAGCCACCGGGACAGGGTTATCTACGAGCAGTACTTC
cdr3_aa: CASSHRDRVIYEQYF

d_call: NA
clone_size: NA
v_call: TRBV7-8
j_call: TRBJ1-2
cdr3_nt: TGTGCCAGCAGCATCCGGGAATCGGGCGGCCATGGCTACACCTTC
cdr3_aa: CASSIRESGGHGYTF

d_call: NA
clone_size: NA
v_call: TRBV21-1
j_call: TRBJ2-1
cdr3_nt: TGTGCCAGCAGCAAAGAGACTAGCGGGAGTACCTACAATGAGCAGTTCTTC
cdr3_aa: CASSKETSGSTYNEQFF

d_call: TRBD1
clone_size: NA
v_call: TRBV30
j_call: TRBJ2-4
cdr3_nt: TGTGCCTGGAGTGTACTCAGGACAGGGAAGAACATTCAGTACTTC
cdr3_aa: CAWSVLRTGKNIQYF

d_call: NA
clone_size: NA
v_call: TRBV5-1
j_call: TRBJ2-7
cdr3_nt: TGCGCCAGCAGCTTGTTTGGGGACTCCGATGGCGAGCAGTACTTC
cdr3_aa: CASSLFGDSDGEQYF

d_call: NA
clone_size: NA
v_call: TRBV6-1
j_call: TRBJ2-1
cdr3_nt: TGTGCCAGCACTGGACAGCACAATGAGCAGTTCTTC
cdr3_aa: CASTGQHNEQFF

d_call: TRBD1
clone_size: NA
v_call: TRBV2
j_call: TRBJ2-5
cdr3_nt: TGTGCCAGCAGTGAACCGGAAGACAGGGCCCAAGAGACCCAGTACTTC
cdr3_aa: CASSEPEDRAQETQYF

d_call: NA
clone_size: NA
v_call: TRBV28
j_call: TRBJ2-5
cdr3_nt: TGTGCCAGCAGTGGGGGCGGGAACCAAGAGACCCAGTACTTC
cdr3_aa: CASSGGGNQETQYF

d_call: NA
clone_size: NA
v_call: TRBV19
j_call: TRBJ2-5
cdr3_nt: TGTGCCAGTAGTATAGCAGGTCTTCAAGAGACCCAGTACTTC
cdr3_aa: CASSIAGLQETQYF

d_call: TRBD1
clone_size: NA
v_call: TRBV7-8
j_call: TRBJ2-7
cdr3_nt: TGTGCCAGCAGGTCGACTACCGGGACAGGCTCCTACGAGCAGTACTTC
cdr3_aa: CASRSTTGTGSYEQYF

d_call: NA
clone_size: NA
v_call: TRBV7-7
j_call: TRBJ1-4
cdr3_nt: TGTGCTAGCAGCACAGGGTTTAATGAAAAACTGTTTTTT
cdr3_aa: CASSTGFNEKLFF

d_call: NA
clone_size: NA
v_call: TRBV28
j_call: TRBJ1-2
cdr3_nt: TGTGCCAGCAGTTTTTCCGGGGTTAATAACTATGGCTACACCTTC
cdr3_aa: CASSFSGVNNYGYTF

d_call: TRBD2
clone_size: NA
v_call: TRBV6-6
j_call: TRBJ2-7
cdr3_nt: TGTGCCAGCAGTTACGCACGGGAGGGCTACGAGCAGTACTTC
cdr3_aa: CASSYAREGYEQYF

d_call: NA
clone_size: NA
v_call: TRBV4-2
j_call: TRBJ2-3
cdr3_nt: TGTGCCAGCAGCCAAGAGGCGGCTAGCACAGATACGCAGTATTTT
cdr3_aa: CASSQEAASTDTQYF

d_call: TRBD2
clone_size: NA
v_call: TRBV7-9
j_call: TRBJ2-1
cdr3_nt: TGTGCCAGCCAACTAGCGGGGTTCTACAATGAGCAGTTCTTC
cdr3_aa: CASQLAGFYNEQFF

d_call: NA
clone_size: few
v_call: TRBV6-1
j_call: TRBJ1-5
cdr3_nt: TGTGCCAGCAGTGAATCGGGTTTCAGGCCCCAGCATTTT
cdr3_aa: CASSESGFRPQHF

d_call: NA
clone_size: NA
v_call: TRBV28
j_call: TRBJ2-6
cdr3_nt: TGTGCCTCGGGTTCTGGGGCCAACGTCCTGACTTTC
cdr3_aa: CASGSGANVLTF